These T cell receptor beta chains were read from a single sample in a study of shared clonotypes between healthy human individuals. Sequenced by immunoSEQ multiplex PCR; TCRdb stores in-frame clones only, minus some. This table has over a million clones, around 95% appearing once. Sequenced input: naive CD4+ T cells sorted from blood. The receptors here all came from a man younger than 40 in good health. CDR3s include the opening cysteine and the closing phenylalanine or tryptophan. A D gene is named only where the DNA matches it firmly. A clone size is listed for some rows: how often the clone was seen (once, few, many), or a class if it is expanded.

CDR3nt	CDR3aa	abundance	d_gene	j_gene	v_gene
TGTGCCAGCAGCTTGCGGCAGGGGGTTGCCTACGAGCAGTACTTC	CASSLRQGVAYEQYF	NA	TRBD1	TRBJ2-7	TRBV5-6
TGTGCCAGCAGCCGAACGGGACTAGCCAACAATGAGCAGTTCTTC	CASSRTGLANNEQFF	NA	TRBD2	TRBJ2-1	TRBV7-3
TGTGCCAGTTCGGCAGGAGGATTCTACGAGCAGTACTTC	CASSAGGFYEQYF	NA	NA	TRBJ2-7	TRBV19
TGTGCCAGCAGTTACGGGGGACAGGGTTACTACGAGCAGTACTTC	CASSYGGQGYYEQYF	NA	TRBD1	TRBJ2-7	TRBV6-6
TGTGCCAGCAGCGCGGGGGGGGCGCACGAGCAGTACTTC	CASSAGGAHEQYF	NA	TRBD2	TRBJ2-7	TRBV9
TGTGCCAGCAGCTTCAGGGGGAGAGGGACTGAAGCTTTCTTT	CASSFRGRGTEAFF	NA	TRBD1	TRBJ1-1	TRBV7-6
TGTGCCAGCTCACCGGGGGGCTACGAGCAGTACTTC	CASSPGGYEQYF	few	NA	TRBJ2-7	TRBV18
TGTGCCACCAGCAGAGATGACAGGCCGGGCACTGAAGCTTTCTTT	CATSRDDRPGTEAFF	once	NA	TRBJ1-1	TRBV15
TGCGCCAGCGCGATAATGAGCTCCTACAATGAGCAGTTCTTC	CASAIMSSYNEQFF	few	NA	TRBJ2-1	TRBV4-1
TGTGCCAGCAGTCTAACTCCTAACACCGGGGAGCTGTTTTTT	CASSLTPNTGELFF	NA	NA	TRBJ2-2	TRBV6-4
TGTGCCAGCAGTTTCCCGTCCGGACTAGCGGGAGCGTACTCCTACAATGAGCAGTTCTTC	CASSFPSGLAGAYSYNEQFF	NA	TRBD2	TRBJ2-1	TRBV28
TGTGCCAGCAGTGAACAGCAGGGAGGGTCATATCAGCCCCAGCATTTT	CASSEQQGGSYQPQHF	NA	NA	TRBJ1-5	TRBV6-1
TGCGCCAGCAGCGTGGGACTTCGCGATGAGCAGTTCTTC	CASSVGLRDEQFF	NA	NA	TRBJ2-1	TRBV5-1
TGTGCCATCAGTGATGGTTCTAAGAAAGGGGGACTAGCAGGCAATGAGCAGTTCTTC	CAISDGSKKGGLAGNEQFF	NA	TRBD2	TRBJ2-1	TRBV10-3
TGTGCCAGCAGCTTAGAGGGGACAGGGGTCGGGGAGCTGTTTTTT	CASSLEGTGVGELFF	NA	TRBD1	TRBJ2-2	TRBV11-3
TGTGCCAGCAGTTACGACAGAACCTACGAGCAGTACTTC	CASSYDRTYEQYF	NA	NA	TRBJ2-7	TRBV6-5
TGTGCCAGCAGTTTACCACCGGGACATTTGGGAAACACCATATATTTT	CASSLPPGHLGNTIYF	NA	NA	TRBJ1-3	TRBV27
TGTGCCAGCAGCCGGATAAAGGGGCCCCTCTACGAGCAGTACTTC	CASSRIKGPLYEQYF	NA	NA	TRBJ2-7	TRBV7-8
TGTGCCAGCAGGCCCGGGACTAGTTGGCTCTACGAGCAGTACTTC	CASRPGTSWLYEQYF	NA	TRBD2	TRBJ2-7	TRBV6-5
TGCGCCAGCAGCTTGAGTGGCCAGCATGGCTACACCTTC	CASSLSGQHGYTF	NA	NA	TRBJ1-2	TRBV5-1
TGTGCCAGCAGCCTCGGGACGCCTGGCCCGGGCACTGAAGCTTTCTTT	CASSLGTPGPGTEAFF	NA	NA	TRBJ1-1	TRBV7-8
TGTGCCAGCCTGGGGCACCACACAGATACGCAGTATTTT	CASLGHHTDTQYF	NA	NA	TRBJ2-3	TRBV7-2
TGTGCCACCCAAATGGGCTCCTCCTACGAGCAGTACTTC	CATQMGSSYEQYF	NA	NA	TRBJ2-7	TRBV2
TGTGCCAGCTCACCTTCCGTCCGAGCGGGAGGGCCCCCTCCCTACGAGCAGTACTTC	CASSPSVRAGGPPPYEQYF	once	TRBD2	TRBJ2-7	TRBV18
TGTGCCAGCAGCGGCAGCGTGACAGGGTATCTCGGGGAGCTGTTTTTT	CASSGSVTGYLGELFF	NA	TRBD1	TRBJ2-2	TRBV7-9
TGTGCCAGCTCCCCGCAGTTTAGCAAAAACATTCAGTACTTC	CASSPQFSKNIQYF	NA	NA	TRBJ2-4	TRBV18
TGCGCCAGCAGCTTTTATTCTGGCAGCCCCTCCTACAATGAGCAGTTCTTC	CASSFYSGSPSYNEQFF	NA	NA	TRBJ2-1	TRBV5-1
TGCGCCAGCAGCTTGGTCAGTGTAGCCAAAAACATTCAGTACTTC	CASSLVSVAKNIQYF	NA	NA	TRBJ2-4	TRBV5-1
TGTGCCAGCAGCTTAAGGGAACTACTACGATACGAGCAGTACTTC	CASSLRELLRYEQYF	NA	NA	TRBJ2-7	TRBV7-9
TGTGCCAGCTCACCACGGACTATAGCGGGAGTGGATGAGCAGTTCTTC	CASSPRTIAGVDEQFF	NA	TRBD2	TRBJ2-1	TRBV18
TGTGCCAGGCCGGGACAGGATAACTATGGCTACACCTTC	CARPGQDNYGYTF	NA	TRBD1	TRBJ1-2	TRBV10-3
TGCGCCAGCAGCTTGATCAGGACAGGGAAAGCAACTAATGAAAAACTGTTTTTT	CASSLIRTGKATNEKLFF	once	TRBD1	TRBJ1-4	TRBV5-1